What follows are 2 T cell receptor beta chains derived from one specimen sequenced in a study of CD8 T cells in ankylosing spondylitis. TCRdb redid the calling of the 5' RACE reads with MiXCR, one entry per CDR3 protein. This table holds 220,000 or so distinct CDR3 sequences, under 12% found once. The sequenced material came from blood, either unsorted or a sorted T cell fraction (not recorded which). Every receptor here comes from a male donor with ankylosing spondylitis or in good health (not recorded which).

Only a few counts were recorded for this clonotype. The chain links TRBV5-6 to TRBJ2-4; possible D gene TRBD1, 6 bases. This CDR3 comprises 16 residues. V shed 4 bases and J shed 0 bases, with 14 bases lying between them. Germline V gene data show CDR1 as SGHDT and CDR2 as YYEEEE. The CDR3 sequence: CASSPTGSLAKNIQYF. CDR3 coding DNA: TGTGCCAGCAGCCCCACAGGGTCTCTAGCCAAAAACATTCAGTACTTC.

This clonotype was detected ten times or more. The J gene is TRBJ2-7, the V gene TRBV20-1, with 7 positions matching TRBD2. The V gene end was trimmed by 2 bases and the J gene end by 3 bases; junction bases not matched to a gene: 7. The CDR3 is made up of 14 amino acids. CDR1 is DFQATT, CDR2 SNEGSKA, per germline (reference sequence). The DNA for the CDR3 is TGCAGTGCTAGACCCGGGACTACCATCTACGAGCAGTACTTC. Protein product: CSARPGTTIYEQYF.